These T cell receptor beta chains were read from a single sample in a study of naive and memory T cell subsets. A single record per CDR3 protein comes from TCRdb applying MiXCR to the UMI-ligation and nested PCR reads. Seen here are tens of thousands of distinct CDR3 sequences, 7% to 8% observed once, and the top ten hold 1.5% to 2%. The sample taken for sequencing was central memory CD4+ T cells from blood. These receptors originate from a human donor in good health. The CDR3 runs from the conserved cysteine through the conserved F or W. The order of the fields is D gene, J gene, V gene, clone size, CDR3 length, CDR3 protein, CDR3 DNA. A D gene is named only where the DNA matches it firmly. The size field is filled for only some rows; it gives once, few, many or a size class.

>.|TRBJ1-2|TRBV2|.|14
CASSRGGSNYGYTF
TGTGCCAGCAGTCGAGGGGGATCTAACTATGGCTACACCTTC
>.|TRBJ2-5|TRBV7-3|many|14
CASSPNTGRETQYF
TGTGCCAGCAGCCCCAACACAGGGAGGGAGACCCAGTACTTC
>.|TRBJ1-4|TRBV4-3|few|16
CASSQVRNSLNEKLFF
TGCGCCAGCAGCCAAGTTCGGAATAGCCTTAATGAAAAACTGTTTTTT
>.|TRBJ2-7|TRBV6-1|.|13
CASRLQGQDEQYF
TGTGCCAGCCGATTGCAGGGACAAGACGAGCAGTACTTC
>TRBD2|TRBJ2-3|TRBV7-2|many|15
CASSLEAAGADTQYF
TGTGCCAGCAGCTTAGAAGCAGCGGGGGCAGATACGCAGTATTTT
>.|TRBJ1-1|TRBV20-1|many|13
CSAREFETTEAFF
TGCAGTGCTAGAGAATTCGAGACGACTGAAGCTTTCTTT
>.|TRBJ2-5|TRBV7-6|many|13
CASSWTVQETQYF
TGTGCCAGCAGCTGGACAGTTCAAGAGACCCAGTACTTC
>.|TRBJ2-1|TRBV12-3/TRBV12-4|few|11
CASSYLREQFF
TGTGCCAGCAGTTACTTGAGAGAGCAGTTCTTC
>TRBD1|TRBJ2-5|TRBV28|few|14
CASREGQGMKTQYF
TGTGCCAGCAGGGAAGGACAGGGGATGAAGACCCAGTACTTC
>.|TRBJ2-6|TRBV20-1|medium-sized|13
CSARDLGANVLTF
TGCAGTGCTAGGGACCTAGGGGCCAACGTCCTGACTTTC
>.|TRBJ1-5|TRBV27|many|16
CASSLLGTLSNQPQHF
TGTGCCAGCAGTTTATTAGGTACTCTAAGCAATCAGCCCCAGCATTTT
>.|TRBJ2-1|TRBV20-1|.|14
CSAPDGTTRNEQFF
TGCAGTGCGCCCGATGGGACAACGAGGAATGAGCAGTTCTTC
>.|TRBJ2-7|TRBV9|few|13
CASSVGTHYEQYF
TGTGCCAGCAGCGTAGGGACCCACTACGAGCAGTACTTC
>.|TRBJ2-3|TRBV7-2|many|15
CASSSLRSHPDTQYF
TGTGCCAGCAGCTCCCTACGGTCGCACCCAGATACGCAGTATTTT
>.|TRBJ1-5|TRBV12-3/TRBV12-4|.|15
CASGPGQNSNQPQHF
TGTGCCAGCGGTCCCGGACAGAATAGCAATCAGCCCCAGCATTTT
>TRBD2|TRBJ2-2|TRBV27|many|16
CASSLRGTSNTGELFF
TGTGCCAGCAGTTTACGGGGGACTAGTAACACCGGGGAGCTGTTTTTT
>.|TRBJ1-1|TRBV20-1|many|15
CRAIGGRARNTEAFF
TGCAGGGCGATAGGGGGGCGAGCAAGGAACACTGAAGCTTTCTTT
>.|TRBJ2-7|TRBV6-2/TRBV6-3|many|14
CASSYFGTEEVQYF
TGTGCCAGCAGTTACTTCGGCACTGAGGAGGTCCAGTACTTC
>TRBD2|TRBJ2-3|TRBV3-1|.|17
CASSRGLAGGRADTQYF
TGTGCCAGCAGCCGGGGACTAGCGGGGGGGCGGGCAGATACGCAGTATTTT
>.|TRBJ2-2|TRBV7-9|few|13
CASGGGWTGELFF
TGTGCCAGCGGAGGGGGATGGACCGGGGAGCTGTTTTTT
>.|TRBJ1-5|TRBV20-1|.|14
CSALTGKGNQPQHF
TGCAGTGCTCTCACAGGGAAGGGCAATCAGCCCCAGCATTTT
>.|TRBJ2-7|TRBV7-6|.|16
CASSLTSPQGVYEQYF
TGTGCCAGCAGCTTAACATCCCCGCAGGGAGTCTACGAGCAGTACTTC
>.|TRBJ1-5|TRBV20-1|.|15
CSARKSLTGFQPQHF
TGCAGTGCCCGTAAGAGTCTCACAGGGTTCCAGCCCCAGCATTTT
>TRBD1|TRBJ2-6|TRBV6-5|few|18
CASSRTGGPLSGANVLTF
TGTGCCAGCAGTCGAACAGGGGGCCCCCTCTCTGGGGCCAACGTCCTGACTTTC
>.|TRBJ1-2|TRBV20-1|few|15
CSARGSGTQSYGYTF
TGCAGTGCTAGAGGGTCGGGGACGCAAAGCTATGGCTACACCTTC
>.|TRBJ2-3|TRBV6-6|few|12
CASSGDTDTQYF
TGTGCCAGCAGTGGGGACACAGATACGCAGTATTTT
>TRBD2|TRBJ2-3|TRBV29-1|many|15
CSVSRLAGLTDTQYF
TGCAGCGTTTCGAGACTAGCGGGGCTCACAGATACGCAGTATTTT
>TRBD1|TRBJ1-5|TRBV7-2|few|18
CASSLRFRDRGRNQPQHF
TGTGCCAGCAGCTTAAGGTTCCGGGACAGGGGCCGCAATCAGCCCCAGCATTTT
>.|TRBJ2-2|TRBV7-3|many|13
CASSELITGELFF
TGTGCCAGCAGCGAATTAATCACCGGGGAGCTGTTTTTT
>.|TRBJ2-1|TRBV5-5|many|12
CASSLDTAEQFF
TGTGCCAGCAGCTTGGACACCGCCGAGCAGTTCTTC
>TRBD1|TRBJ1-4|TRBV11-2|many|16
CASSLGSGTGEEKLFF
TGTGCCAGCAGCTTAGGGTCCGGAACAGGGGAGGAAAAACTGTTTTTT
>.|TRBJ1-5|TRBV19|many|15
CASSYFAAGGQPQHF
TGTGCCAGTAGTTACTTCGCAGCGGGCGGGCAGCCCCAGCATTTT
>TRBD2|TRBJ2-2|TRBV6-6|.|15
CASSLLAGVAGELFF
TGTGCCAGCAGTTTGCTAGCGGGAGTGGCCGGGGAGCTGTTTTTT
>TRBD2|TRBJ2-5|TRBV7-2|.|14
CASSRSGTKETQCF
TGTGCCAGCAGCAGATCCGGGACTAAAGAGACCCAGTGCTTC
>TRBD1|TRBJ1-1|TRBV4-3|many|15
CASSSRETGGTEAFF
TGCGCCAGCAGCTCAAGGGAGACAGGGGGCACTGAAGCTTTCTTT
>.|TRBJ2-7|TRBV4-2|few|15
CASSRGSGAEYEQYF
TGTGCCAGCAGCCGAGGGTCAGGGGCGGAGTACGAGCAGTACTTC
>.|TRBJ1-2|TRBV7-9|many|15
CASSKLQQGRDGYTF
TGTGCCAGCAGCAAATTACAGCAGGGGAGGGATGGCTACACCTTC
>TRBD1|TRBJ2-3|TRBV20-1|many|15
CSASLGQAFTDTQYF
TGCAGTGCTAGCCTGGGACAGGCGTTCACAGATACGCAGTATTTT
>.|TRBJ1-1|TRBV10-3|many|13
CAISQGIDTEAFF
TGTGCCATCAGTCAGGGTATTGACACTGAAGCTTTCTTT
>.|TRBJ2-3|TRBV20-1|.|15
CSARDRGRSTDTQYF
TGCAGTGCTAGAGATCGGGGGAGAAGCACAGATACGCAGTATTTT
>.|TRBJ2-7|TRBV11-3|many|14
CASSLGDVSYEQYF
TGTGCCAGCAGCTTAGGGGACGTCTCCTACGAGCAGTACTTC
>.|TRBJ2-1|TRBV6-5|.|15
CASSYGGTSYNEQFF
TGTGCCAGCAGTTACGGAGGGACAAGTTACAATGAGCAGTTCTTC
>.|TRBJ1-2|TRBV6-2/TRBV6-3|many|14
CASSFLSSNYGYTF
TGTGCCAGCAGTTTCCTTTCATCGAACTATGGCTACACCTTC
>.|TRBJ1-6|TRBV6-6|.|13
CASSYEGNSPLHF
TGTGCCAGCAGTTACGAAGGGAATTCACCCCTCCACTTT
>.|TRBJ1-4|TRBV18|few|15
CASSLSGKRSEKLFF
TGTGCCAGCTCACTGTCGGGAAAAAGGAGTGAAAAACTGTTTTTT
>.|TRBJ2-7|TRBV7-2|many|14
CASSSTVTFYEQYF
TGTGCCAGCAGCTCGACAGTTACCTTCTACGAGCAGTACTTC
>.|TRBJ2-7|TRBV20-1|many|11
CSARRAGEQYF
TGCAGTGCTAGGAGAGCAGGGGAGCAGTACTTC
>.|TRBJ2-6|TRBV2|many|15
CASSVGYSGANVLTF
TGTGCCAGCAGTGTTGGCTACTCTGGGGCCAACGTCCTGACTTTC
>.|TRBJ2-2|TRBV5-1|.|15
CASSLEEARSGELFF
TGCGCCAGCAGCTTGGAGGAGGCTAGGTCCGGGGAGCTGTTTTTT
>.|TRBJ2-7|TRBV28|.|16
CASSLLVPNTNGEQYF
TGTGCCAGCAGTTTATTAGTCCCGAACACAAACGGAGAGCAGTACTTC
>.|TRBJ1-5|TRBV2|.|11
CASRDRGSQHF
TGTGCCAGCAGGGATCGTGGTTCCCAGCATTTT
>.|TRBJ2-7|TRBV28|many|14
CASSIGGPPYEQYF
TGTGCCAGCAGTATCGGGGGGCCCCCCTACGAGCAGTACTTC
>.|TRBJ1-1|TRBV5-4|.|15
CASSLGLGERGEAFF
TGTGCCAGCAGCTTAGGTTTGGGGGAAAGGGGTGAAGCTTTCTTT
>.|TRBJ2-2|TRBV11-1|.|13
CASSWGNTGELFF
TGTGCCAGCAGCTGGGGAAACACCGGGGAGCTGTTTTTT
>.|TRBJ1-5|TRBV7-9|many|17
CASSRGGGVISNQPQHF
TGTGCCAGCAGCCGAGGGGGGGGAGTCATAAGCAATCAGCCCCAGCATTTT